A selection of T cell receptor beta chains follows, all from one sample in a study of T-cell reconstitution after alpha-beta-depleted transplantation in children. TCRdb fed the PCR reads into MiXCR, producing one record per CDR3 protein. The sample has roughly 240,000 distinct CDR3 sequences, less than 9% seen once; the top ten hold approximately 6.3%. This sample comprised PBMCs, mostly from graft donor cells, obtained 180 days after TCRalphabeta/CD19-depleted stem cell transplant. The receptors here all came from a male patient younger than 18 who had a stem cell transplant for acute lymphoblastic leukemia, so the T cells may come from the graft donor. The CDR3 runs from the conserved cysteine through the conserved F or W. Fields, in order: D gene, J gene, V gene, clone size, CDR3 DNA, CDR3 protein. The D gene is left open where the match is weak. Clone size is not always given. Where it is, it says once, few, many or a class for expanded clones.

D gene: NA
J gene: TRBJ1-4
V gene: TRBV18
clone size: many
CDR3 DNA: TGTGCCAGCTCACCCGCGGAACAACGGGAAAAACTGTTTTTT
CDR3 protein: CASSPAEQREKLFF

D gene: NA
J gene: TRBJ2-7
V gene: TRBV7-3
clone size: many
CDR3 DNA: TGTGCCAGCAGATCCACCCGGCAACACGAGCAGTACTTC
CDR3 protein: CASRSTRQHEQYF

D gene: NA
J gene: TRBJ1-1
V gene: TRBV5-8
clone size: NA
CDR3 DNA: TGTGCCAGCAGCTTGCCGCCCGGGGGTAGAACTAACACTGAAGCTTTCTTT
CDR3 protein: CASSLPPGGRTNTEAFF

D gene: NA
J gene: TRBJ2-2
V gene: TRBV20-1
clone size: many
CDR3 DNA: TGCAGTGCTAGAGCCGAGGACAGATACACCGGGGAGCTGTTTTTT
CDR3 protein: CSARAEDRYTGELFF

D gene: TRBD2
J gene: TRBJ2-5
V gene: TRBV3-1
clone size: many
CDR3 DNA: TGTGCCAGCAGTACGACGGGAGGGACCAGAGAGACCCAGTACTTC
CDR3 protein: CASSTTGGTRETQYF

D gene: NA
J gene: TRBJ1-6
V gene: TRBV27
clone size: many
CDR3 DNA: TGTGCCAGCAGAAGATCCCGCCGGAATTCACCCCTCCACTTT
CDR3 protein: CASRRSRRNSPLHF

D gene: TRBD2
J gene: TRBJ2-3
V gene: TRBV3-1
clone size: NA
CDR3 DNA: TGTGCCAGCAGCCAAGAGGGACTAGCGGGGGGGCCGGGCACAGATACGCAGTATTTT
CDR3 protein: CASSQEGLAGGPGTDTQYF

D gene: TRBD1
J gene: TRBJ1-4
V gene: TRBV5-1
clone size: many
CDR3 DNA: TGCGCCAGCAGCTTCGGACAGGGGAATGAAAAACTGTTTTTT
CDR3 protein: CASSFGQGNEKLFF

D gene: TRBD1
J gene: TRBJ1-5
V gene: TRBV4-1
clone size: NA
CDR3 DNA: TGCGCCAGCAGCCAAGAGGGGGGGACAGGGTTCAATCAGCCCCAGCATTTT
CDR3 protein: CASSQEGGTGFNQPQHF

D gene: NA
J gene: TRBJ2-2
V gene: TRBV12-3/TRBV12-4
clone size: few
CDR3 DNA: TGTGCTGTCAATTTTGGGGCCGGGGAGCTGTTTTTT
CDR3 protein: CAVNFGAGELFF

D gene: TRBD2
J gene: TRBJ2-7
V gene: TRBV2
clone size: many
CDR3 DNA: TGTGCCAGCAGTGAAGCGGGACTAGCTTTTAGCTACGAGCAGTACTTC
CDR3 protein: CASSEAGLAFSYEQYF

D gene: NA
J gene: TRBJ1-1
V gene: TRBV9
clone size: many
CDR3 DNA: TGTGCCAGCAGCGTAGCTCCGGGGGGGACTGAAGCTTTCTTT
CDR3 protein: CASSVAPGGTEAFF

D gene: NA
J gene: TRBJ1-6
V gene: TRBV6-5
clone size: many
CDR3 DNA: TGTGCCAGCAGTTACTCGATGGGGGGCGCGCAGAATTCACCCCTCCACTTT
CDR3 protein: CASSYSMGGAQNSPLHF

D gene: TRBD1
J gene: TRBJ2-1
V gene: TRBV6-2/TRBV6-3
clone size: many
CDR3 DNA: TGTGCCAGCAGTTACTCCGGGACAGGGGCTTACAATGAGCAGTTCTTC
CDR3 protein: CASSYSGTGAYNEQFF

D gene: NA
J gene: TRBJ2-1
V gene: TRBV20-1
clone size: NA
CDR3 DNA: TGCAGCATTCAGGGCGGGGCCAGGGGGAATGAGCAGTTCTTC
CDR3 protein: CSIQGGARGNEQFF

D gene: TRBD2
J gene: TRBJ2-5
V gene: TRBV7-9
clone size: many
CDR3 DNA: TGTGCCAGCGGGAAGGGGCTAGCGGGGGGAGAGACCCAGTACTTC
CDR3 protein: CASGKGLAGGETQYF

D gene: TRBD1
J gene: TRBJ2-7
V gene: TRBV11-1
clone size: many
CDR3 DNA: TGTGCCAGCAGCTTAGGTTTCCCGGGACAGGGAATTTTTCCCTACGAGCAGTACTTC
CDR3 protein: CASSLGFPGQGIFPYEQYF

D gene: TRBD1
J gene: TRBJ2-2
V gene: TRBV5-1
clone size: many
CDR3 DNA: TGCGCCAGCAGCTTCACAGGGGGAGCGAACACCGGGGAGCTGTTTTTT
CDR3 protein: CASSFTGGANTGELFF

D gene: NA
J gene: TRBJ1-3
V gene: TRBV6-5
clone size: few
CDR3 DNA: TGTGCCAGCAGTTACTCCGCAGGGTCTGGAAACACCATATATTTT
CDR3 protein: CASSYSAGSGNTIYF

D gene: TRBD1
J gene: TRBJ2-7
V gene: TRBV28
clone size: many
CDR3 DNA: TGTGCCAGCAGCCAGGGACAGGGGATCCCCTACGAGCAGTACTTC
CDR3 protein: CASSQGQGIPYEQYF

D gene: NA
J gene: TRBJ2-3
V gene: TRBV5-5
clone size: many
CDR3 DNA: TGTGCCAGCAGTTTTGTGACGGGGCTAACAGATACGCAGTATTTT
CDR3 protein: CASSFVTGLTDTQYF

D gene: NA
J gene: TRBJ2-7
V gene: TRBV23-1
clone size: NA
CDR3 DNA: TGCGCCACCCGGACCCCAGGGTACGATCCTTACGAGCAGTACTTC
CDR3 protein: CATRTPGYDPYEQYF

D gene: NA
J gene: TRBJ2-1
V gene: TRBV11-2
clone size: many
CDR3 DNA: TGTGCCAGCACCTTAGATGGGTCGGGGCGTCTGGGGGGTGAGCAGTTCTTC
CDR3 protein: CASTLDGSGRLGGEQFF

D gene: NA
J gene: TRBJ1-5
V gene: TRBV3-1
clone size: many
CDR3 DNA: TGTGCCAGCAGCCTAGGCGGGGTAGGAGGCAATCAGCCCCAGCATTTT
CDR3 protein: CASSLGGVGGNQPQHF

D gene: TRBD2
J gene: TRBJ2-2
V gene: TRBV12-3/TRBV12-4
clone size: many
CDR3 DNA: TGTGCCAGCAGCCGGACTAGCGGGGCGTCCTACACCGGGGAGCTGTTTTTT
CDR3 protein: CASSRTSGASYTGELFF

D gene: NA
J gene: TRBJ1-2
V gene: TRBV29-1
clone size: many
CDR3 DNA: TGCAGCGTTGAGAGAAGGGTTGGATATGGCTACACCTTC
CDR3 protein: CSVERRVGYGYTF

D gene: NA
J gene: TRBJ2-5
V gene: TRBV4-2
clone size: many
CDR3 DNA: TGTGCCAGCAGCCAATCCTGGGGGCTAGGGCTTGAGACCCAGTACTTC
CDR3 protein: CASSQSWGLGLETQYF

D gene: NA
J gene: TRBJ1-5
V gene: TRBV5-1
clone size: many
CDR3 DNA: TGCGCCAGCAGGGGGGGGATTGATCAGCCCCAGCATTTT
CDR3 protein: CASRGGIDQPQHF

D gene: TRBD2
J gene: TRBJ2-1
V gene: TRBV20-1
clone size: many
CDR3 DNA: TGCAGTGCCCCCGGGACTAGCGGTAACAATGAGCAGTTCTTC
CDR3 protein: CSAPGTSGNNEQFF

D gene: NA
J gene: TRBJ2-7
V gene: TRBV27
clone size: many
CDR3 DNA: TGTGCCAGCAGTTTTTCAGCTGGATTGACTAGCGAGCAGTACTTC
CDR3 protein: CASSFSAGLTSEQYF

D gene: NA
J gene: TRBJ2-1
V gene: TRBV20-1
clone size: NA
CDR3 DNA: TGCAGTGCTAGAGGCTTTGTTTGGGAGAATGAGCAGTTCTTC
CDR3 protein: CSARGFVWENEQFF

D gene: NA
J gene: TRBJ1-2
V gene: TRBV2
clone size: many
CDR3 DNA: TGTGCCAGCAGTGATCCGCGGCGGGCCCCTAACTATGGCTACACCTTC
CDR3 protein: CASSDPRRAPNYGYTF

D gene: NA
J gene: TRBJ1-1
V gene: TRBV5-1
clone size: many
CDR3 DNA: TGCGCCAGCAGCTTCATTCAGGGCCTGAACACTGAAGCTTTCTTT
CDR3 protein: CASSFIQGLNTEAFF

D gene: NA
J gene: TRBJ2-4
V gene: TRBV29-1
clone size: few
CDR3 DNA: TGCAGCGTTCTTACACGGGGCTTAAGGAACATTCAGTACTTC
CDR3 protein: CSVLTRGLRNIQYF

D gene: TRBD2
J gene: TRBJ2-2
V gene: TRBV24-1
clone size: many
CDR3 DNA: TGTGCCACCAGTGACCCAACTAGCGGGGGGGCCGTCGGGGAGCTGTTTTTT
CDR3 protein: CATSDPTSGGAVGELFF

D gene: NA
J gene: TRBJ2-2
V gene: TRBV3-1
clone size: many
CDR3 DNA: TGTGCCAGCAGTCTTCAGGGAGGTGGGGAGCTGTTTTTT
CDR3 protein: CASSLQGGGELFF

D gene: NA
J gene: TRBJ2-7
V gene: TRBV20-1
clone size: many
CDR3 DNA: TGCAGTGCTCCCACAGGGAGCTCCTACGAGCAGTACTTC
CDR3 protein: CSAPTGSSYEQYF

D gene: NA
J gene: TRBJ2-1
V gene: TRBV24-1
clone size: many
CDR3 DNA: TGTGCCACCAGTGAAGGACCTCTAGGTGAGCAGTTCTTC
CDR3 protein: CATSEGPLGEQFF

D gene: TRBD2
J gene: TRBJ2-2
V gene: TRBV7-3
clone size: NA
CDR3 DNA: TGTGCCAGCAGCATTAGCGGGACCGGGGAGCTGTTTTTT
CDR3 protein: CASSISGTGELFF

D gene: NA
J gene: TRBJ2-7
V gene: TRBV6-5
clone size: many
CDR3 DNA: TGTGCCAGCAGTTACGTGGGGGTCCCCTACGAGCAGTACTTC
CDR3 protein: CASSYVGVPYEQYF

D gene: TRBD1
J gene: TRBJ2-6
V gene: TRBV9
clone size: few
CDR3 DNA: TGTGCCAGCAGCGTAAGGGAAAAGATCGGCTGGACAGGGCGCTCTGGGGCCAACGTCCTGACTTTC
CDR3 protein: CASSVREKIGWTGRSGANVLTF

D gene: TRBD2
J gene: TRBJ2-3
V gene: TRBV7-2
clone size: NA
CDR3 DNA: TGTGCCAGCAGCCTCGCGGGGGAGGGGCAGTATTTT
CDR3 protein: CASSLAGEGQYF

D gene: NA
J gene: TRBJ2-3
V gene: TRBV11-2
clone size: many
CDR3 DNA: TGTGCCAGCACCGGATATGGCCTAGATGGAGATACGCAGTATTTT
CDR3 protein: CASTGYGLDGDTQYF

D gene: TRBD1
J gene: TRBJ2-7
V gene: TRBV20-1
clone size: many
CDR3 DNA: TGCAGTGCATCTGGACAGGAAGGGTCCTACGAGCAGTACTTC
CDR3 protein: CSASGQEGSYEQYF